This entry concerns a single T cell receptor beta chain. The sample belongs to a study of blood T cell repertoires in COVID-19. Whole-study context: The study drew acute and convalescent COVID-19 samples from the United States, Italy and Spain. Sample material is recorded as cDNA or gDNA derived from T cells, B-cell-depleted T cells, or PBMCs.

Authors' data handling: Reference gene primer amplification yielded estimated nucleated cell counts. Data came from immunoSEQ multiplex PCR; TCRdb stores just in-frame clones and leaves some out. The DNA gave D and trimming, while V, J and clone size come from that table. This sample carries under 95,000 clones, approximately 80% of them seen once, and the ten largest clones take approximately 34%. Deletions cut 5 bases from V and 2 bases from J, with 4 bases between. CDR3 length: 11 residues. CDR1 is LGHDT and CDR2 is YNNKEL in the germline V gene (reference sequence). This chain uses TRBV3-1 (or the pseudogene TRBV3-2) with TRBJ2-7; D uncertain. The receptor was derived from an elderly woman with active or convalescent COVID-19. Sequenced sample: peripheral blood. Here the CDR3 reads CASSSTYEQYF. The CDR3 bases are TGTGCCAGCAGCTCAACCTACGAGCAGTACTTC.